The 27 T cell receptor beta chains reported below all come from one sample, sequenced in a study of patients and donors after allogeneic stem cell transplantation. TCRdb redid the calling of the RT-PCR reads with MiXCR, one entry per CDR3 protein. Of 70,000 to 75,000 distinct CDR3 sequences in the sample, approximately 26% were seen once. The sequencing input was blood, either unsorted or a sorted T cell fraction (not recorded which). Receptors were obtained from a human donor who was either an allogeneic HSCT recipient or a stem cell or donor lymphocyte infusion donor (not recorded which). It is not recorded whose cells these are; they may come from a transplant donor.

This clonotype was seen ten or more times. This sequence joins TRBV12-3 or TRBV12-4 and TRBJ1-2, with TRBD1 identical over 7 bases. CDR3 size: 12 residues. The J segment lost 6 bases and the V segment lost 5 bases, leaving 3 bases of the junction unmatched. CDR3 protein: CASSPQGNGYTF. The CDR3 region has the DNA TGTGCCAGCAGTCCACAGGGGAATGGCTACACCTTC.

The V and J genes are TRBV10-3 and TRBJ2-1; D may be TRBD1 or TRBD2 (6 bases each). The germline V and J ends were trimmed by 7 bases and 7 bases, with 14 bases remaining between them. The CDR3 runs 13 residues. The germline V gene encodes CDR1 ENHRY and CDR2 SYGVKD. Written as DNA, the CDR3 is TGTGCCATCACTTCCCGAGGGGGGAATGAGCAGTTCTTC. Amino acid sequence: CAITSRGGNEQFF.

The chain uses TRBV14 and TRBJ2-7, with a tentative D call TRBD2 (6 bases). Trimming shortened V by 5 bases and J by 7 bases, and 18 bases separated the two germline ends. The CDR3 has 14 amino acids. Per germline, CDR1 SGHDN and CDR2 FVKESK. The CDR3 here is CASSDRRPGSEQYF. The CDR3 nucleotides are TGTGCCAGCAGCGACCGGCGGCCCGGGAGTGAGCAGTACTTC.

The chain employs TRBV19 and TRBJ1-1; D call uncertain. Germline CDR1 is LNHDA and CDR2 is SQIVND (reference sequence). Trimming took 6 bases from V and 10 from J, leaving 15 bases between them. CDR3 length: 12 residues. The CDR3 DNA reads TGTGCCAGTAGCATGAGGACGGTGACAGCTTTCTTT. Protein: CASSMRTVTAFF.

This CDR3 reads CSANPGIGYGYTF. The DNA for the CDR3 is TGCAGTGCCAATCCTGGAATCGGCTATGGCTACACCTTC. J is TRBJ1-2 and V is TRBV20-1; D call uncertain. CDR3 length: 13 residues. V lost 6 bases, J lost 4 bases, and 15 bases lay in between. Germline CDR1 is DFQATT and CDR2 is SNEGSKA (reference sequence).

The chain is built from TRBV5-6 and TRBJ1-2; possible D gene TRBD1, 5 bases. Germline CDR1 SGHDT, CDR2 YYEEEE. V lost 5 bases, J lost 4 bases, and 15 bases lay in between. The CDR3 loop spans 14 amino acids. The CDR3 DNA sequence: TGTGCCAGCAGGAACAGGACGGCCTCCTATGGCTACACCTTC. Encoded protein: CASRNRTASYGYTF.

J is TRBJ2-7 and V is TRBV12-3 or TRBV12-4, with D possibly being TRBD1 or TRBD2 (5 bases each). This CDR3 is 12 amino acids long. V gave up 3 bases and J gave up 2 bases, with 5 bases separating them. This CDR3 reads CASSLGAYEQYF. The CDR3 bases are TGTGCCAGCAGTTTGGGGGCCTACGAGCAGTACTTC.

This clonotype was detected only a few times. V gene TRBV12-3 or TRBV12-4 combines with J gene TRBJ2-1, with no clear D. Trimming took 5 bases from V and 4 from J, leaving 9 bases between them. The CDR3 runs to 13 residues. The CDR3 bases are TGTGCCAGCAGTGAGGACCATTACAATGAGCAGTTCTTC. Translated, it gives CASSEDHYNEQFF.

This clonotype has a handful of counts. The chain joins TRBV7-6 to TRBJ2-7; 9 bases align to TRBD2. Germline trimming cut 5 bases from V and 2 bases from J; bases unmatched to any gene: 4. The length of the CDR3 is 14 residues. Germline V gene data show CDR1 as SGHVS and CDR2 as FNYEAQ. The CDR3 loop is CASSNSGGAYEQYF. CDR3 nucleotide sequence: TGTGCCAGCAGCAATAGCGGGGGAGCCTACGAGCAGTACTTC.

This clonotype was counted only a few times. V gene TRBV27 combines with J gene TRBJ2-4; D may be TRBD2 (6 bases). Trimming shortened V by 8 bases and J by 7 bases, and 24 bases separated the two germline ends. The length of the CDR3 is 16 residues. Germline V gene sequence: CDR1 MNHEY, CDR2 SMNVEV (reference sequence). The CDR3 DNA is TGTGCCAGCGGGTCGGTCCAGAACTCGGCGGGGAACATTCAGTACTTC. Translating it yields CASGSVQNSAGNIQYF.

The V and J genes are TRBV6-6 and TRBJ2-3; D is undetermined. This CDR3 has 12 amino acids. The V end lost 4 bases, the J end lost 2 bases, and 4 bases lay between the germline ends. CDR1 is MNHNY, CDR2 SVGAGI, per germline (reference sequence). The CDR3 nucleotides are TGTGCCAGCAGTTTTATCACAGATACGCAGTATTTT. This gives the protein CASSFITDTQYF.

There are many counts of this clonotype. The V call is TRBV7-9, the J call TRBJ1-1, with TRBD1 as a possible D gene (6 bases). This CDR3 has 17 amino acids. Germline V gene lookup returns CDR1 SEHNR and CDR2 FQNEAQ (reference sequence). The V end lost 4 bases, the J end lost 5 bases, and 23 bases lay between the germline ends. The CDR3 spells CASSSPGGLLRWTEAFF. CDR3 DNA sequence: TGTGCCAGCAGCTCCCCCGGGGGGCTCCTCCGTTGGACTGAAGCTTTCTTT.

The genes are TRBV7-9 and TRBJ2-2; possibly TRBD1 for D (5 bases). This CDR3 spans 13 amino acids. V shed 6 bases and J shed 1 base, with 6 bases lying between them. Germline V gene data show CDR1 as SEHNR and CDR2 as FQNEAQ (reference sequence). The DNA for the CDR3 is TGTGCCAGCAGGACAGAGAACACCGGGGAGCTGTTTTTT. It translates to CASRTENTGELFF.

This sequence joins TRBV5-4 and TRBJ2-1; tentative D call: TRBD2 (5 bases). Germline lookup yields CDR1 SGHNT and CDR2 YYREEE (reference sequence). This CDR3 contains 14 residues. V was shortened by 0 bases and J by 8 bases, with 12 bases between the two germline ends. The CDR3 protein is CASSLGLVGDEQFF. CDR3 DNA: TGTGCCAGCAGCTTGGGGCTAGTCGGGGATGAGCAGTTCTTC. The full variable domain, completed using reference TRBV5-4 and TRBJ2-1, is ETGVTQSPTHLIKTRGQQVTLRCSSQSGHNTVSWYQQALGQGPQFIFQYYREEENGRGNFPPRFSGLQFPNYSSELNVNALELDDSALYLCASSLGLVGDEQFFGPGTRLTVL.

This clonotype was seen ten or more times. As DNA, the CDR3 is TGCAGTGCGCCGACAGTTAACTATGGCTACACCTTC. Amino acids: CSAPTVNYGYTF. The V call is TRBV20-1, the J call TRBJ1-2, with D perhaps matching TRBD1 (5 bases). Germline CDR1 and CDR2: DFQATT and SNEGSKA (reference sequence). The ends were cut back, 6 bases at V and 1 base at J, with 9 bases in the middle. The CDR3 has 12 residues.

Here the CDR3 DNA reads TGTGCCAGCAGCCCCACCTCCGGGACAGTCTCCTACGAGCAGTACTTC. Translating it yields CASSPTSGTVSYEQYF. This rearrangement joins TRBV27 to TRBJ2-7; 7 bases agree with TRBD1. The germline CDR1 and CDR2 sequences are MNHEY and SMNVEV (reference sequence). The J segment lost 0 bases and the V segment lost 6 bases, leaving 11 bases of the junction unmatched. This CDR3 region has 16 residues.

The V call is TRBV20-1, the J call TRBJ1-1; D not certain. The germline V gene encodes CDR1 DFQATT and CDR2 SNEGSKA (reference sequence). The CDR3 is 15 residues long. The ends were cut back, 3 bases at V and 0 bases at J, with 14 bases in the middle. CDR3 in DNA: TGCAGTGCTAGTAACGGGAGATGGATGAACACTGAAGCTTTCTTT. This encodes CSASNGRWMNTEAFF.

This clonotype was detected a few times. This rearrangement joins TRBV29-1 to TRBJ2-6, with D tentatively TRBD1 (5 bases). Trimming removed 7 bases from V and 3 bases from J, with 13 bases in between. Germline values: CDR1 SQVTM, CDR2 ANQGSEA. This CDR3 is 14 amino acids long. As DNA, the CDR3 is TGCAGCGCTGCTGAGCAGGGTGGGGCCAACGTCCTGACTTTC. Amino acids: CSAAEQGGANVLTF.

This clonotype has just a few counts. The chain has TRBV4-1 and TRBJ1-1; a weak D match, TRBD1 (5 bases). This CDR3 comprises 15 residues. Trimming pared 3 bases from V and 3 bases from J, leaving 14 bases between. Germline loops: CDR1 MGHRA, CDR2 YSYEKL. For the CDR3, the DNA is TGCGCCAGCAGCCACCGCAGGGTCCTGGACACTGAAGCTTTCTTT. The encoded protein is CASSHRRVLDTEAFF.

This clonotype has more than one count but fewer than ten. The rearrangement joins TRBV10-3 to TRBJ1-1; D ambiguous. Looked up from germline, CDR1 is ENHRY and CDR2 is SYGVKD. This CDR3 has 13 amino acids. V was trimmed by 5 bases and J by 0 bases, leaving 7 bases between them. CDR3 sequence: CAISRAVNTEAFF. CDR3 coding DNA: TGTGCCATCAGTAGGGCAGTGAACACTGAAGCTTTCTTT.

The rearrangement links TRBV6-2 or TRBV6-3 to TRBJ2-7, with D hard to call. The V gene's germline CDR1 is MNHEY and CDR2 SVGEGT. The ends were cut back, 3 bases at V and 2 bases at J, with 8 bases in the middle. The CDR3 length is 13 residues. Here the CDR3 DNA reads TGTGCCAGCAGTTATTTTGGGACCTACGAGCAGTACTTC. It specifies CASSYFGTYEQYF.

This clonotype was seen a few times. The chain carries TRBV27 and TRBJ2-7; D perhaps matches TRBD1 (5 bases). V was clipped by 3 bases and J by 3 bases, with 12 bases between them. CDR3 length equals 14 residues. Germline-derived CDR1 and CDR2 are MNHEY and SMNVEV (reference sequence). This chain's CDR3 is CASSFRQFGYEQYF. The CDR3 DNA reads as TGTGCCAGCAGTTTTCGACAGTTTGGCTACGAGCAGTACTTC.

The chain joins TRBV19 to TRBJ2-7, with 9 bases matching TRBD1. The junction had 8 bases not matched to a gene; V was cut back by 4 bases and J by 4 bases. Looked up from germline, CDR1 is LNHDA and CDR2 is SQIVND (reference sequence). This CDR3 has 15 amino acids. The CDR3 bases are TGTGCCAGTAGTACTAAACCGGGACAGGGATACGAGCAGTACTTC. It yields the protein CASSTKPGQGYEQYF.

The chain joins TRBV7-9 to TRBJ1-1, with D hard to call. Trimming removed 1 base at V and 10 bases at J, with 10 bases between. Germline CDR1 is SEHNR and CDR2 is FQNEAQ (reference sequence). The CDR3 is 12 amino acids. The CDR3 DNA follows: TGTGCCAGCAGCTTAGGAGCGTCCCCAGCTTTCTTT. It is translated as CASSLGASPAFF.

CDR3 amino acids: CASSSDGSTDTQYF. In nucleotides, the CDR3 is TGTGCCAGCAGTTCGGACGGGAGCACAGATACGCAGTATTTT. The V call is TRBV6-6, the J call TRBJ2-3; no clear D. Germline CDR1 is MNHNY and CDR2 is SVGAGI (reference sequence). This CDR3 spans 14 amino acids. V shed 4 bases and J shed 0 bases, with 8 bases lying between them.

The chain combines TRBV7-3 with TRBJ2-6; TRBD2 aligns across 8 bases. The CDR3 is made up of 17 amino acids. Per germline, CDR1 SGHTA and CDR2 FQGTGA. Germline trimming cut 3 bases from V and 0 bases from J; bases unmatched to any gene: 4. This CDR3 reads CASSLRGANSGANVLTF. Here the CDR3 DNA reads TGTGCCAGCAGCTTGCGGGGGGCCAACTCTGGGGCCAACGTCCTGACTTTC.

The chain combines TRBV11-2 with TRBJ1-4; TRBD1 might be the D (5 bases). CDR3 size: 15 residues. V was shortened by 3 bases and J by 7 bases, with 15 bases between the two germline ends. The germline V gene has CDR1 SGHAT and CDR2 FQNNGV. Written as DNA, the CDR3 is TGTGCCAGCAGCTTTCGGAGGGGTCCCCTTGAAAAACTGTTTTTT. It codes for CASSFRRGPLEKLFF.